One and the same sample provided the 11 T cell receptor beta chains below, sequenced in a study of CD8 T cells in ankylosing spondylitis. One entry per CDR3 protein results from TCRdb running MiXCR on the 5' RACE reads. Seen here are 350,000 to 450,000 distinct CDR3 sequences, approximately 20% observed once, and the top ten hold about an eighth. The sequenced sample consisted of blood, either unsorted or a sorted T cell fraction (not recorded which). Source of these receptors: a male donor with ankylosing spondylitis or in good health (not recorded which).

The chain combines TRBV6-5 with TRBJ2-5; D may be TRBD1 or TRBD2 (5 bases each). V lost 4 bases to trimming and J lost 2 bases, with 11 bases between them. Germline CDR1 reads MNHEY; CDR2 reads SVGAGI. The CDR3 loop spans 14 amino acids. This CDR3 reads CASSSGWGQETQYF. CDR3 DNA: TGTGCCAGCAGTTCTGGTTGGGGGCAAGAGACCCAGTACTTC.

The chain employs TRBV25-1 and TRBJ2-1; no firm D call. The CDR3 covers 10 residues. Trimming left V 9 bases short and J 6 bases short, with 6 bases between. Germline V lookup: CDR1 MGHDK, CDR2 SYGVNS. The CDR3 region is CASAGNEQFF. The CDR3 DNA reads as TGTGCCAGTGCAGGCAATGAGCAGTTCTTC.

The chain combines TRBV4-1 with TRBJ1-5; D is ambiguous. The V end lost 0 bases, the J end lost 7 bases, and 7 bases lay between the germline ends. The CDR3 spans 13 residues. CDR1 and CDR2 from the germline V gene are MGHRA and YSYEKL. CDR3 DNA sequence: TGCGCCAGCAGCCAAGAGCTTGGGCAGCCCCAGCATTTT. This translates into CASSQELGQPQHF.

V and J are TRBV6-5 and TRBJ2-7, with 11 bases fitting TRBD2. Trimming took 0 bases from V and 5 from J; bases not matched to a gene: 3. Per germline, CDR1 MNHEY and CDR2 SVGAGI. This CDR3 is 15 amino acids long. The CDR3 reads CASSYSSGGAHEQYF. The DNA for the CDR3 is TGTGCCAGCAGTTACTCTAGCGGGGGGGCACACGAGCAGTACTTC.

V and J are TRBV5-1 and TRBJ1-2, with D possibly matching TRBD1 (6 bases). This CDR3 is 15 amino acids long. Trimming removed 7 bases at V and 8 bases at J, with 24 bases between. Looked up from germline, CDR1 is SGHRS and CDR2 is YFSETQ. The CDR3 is CASFTNPAGVGGYTF. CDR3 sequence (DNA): TGCGCCAGCTTCACGAACCCGGCAGGGGTTGGGGGCTACACCTTC.

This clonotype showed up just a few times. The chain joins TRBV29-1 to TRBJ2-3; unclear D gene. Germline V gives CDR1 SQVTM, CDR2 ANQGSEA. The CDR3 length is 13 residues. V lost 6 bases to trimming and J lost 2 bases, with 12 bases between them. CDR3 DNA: TGCAGCGTCCGTGTGGCCCTCACAGATACGCAGTATTTT. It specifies CSVRVALTDTQYF.

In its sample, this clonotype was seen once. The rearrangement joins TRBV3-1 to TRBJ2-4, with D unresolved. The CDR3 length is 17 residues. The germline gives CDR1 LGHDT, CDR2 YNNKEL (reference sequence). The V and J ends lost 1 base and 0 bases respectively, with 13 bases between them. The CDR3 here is CASSQGGRIIAKNIQYF. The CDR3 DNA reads TGTGCCAGCAGCCAAGGGGGAAGGATTATAGCCAAAAACATTCAGTACTTC.

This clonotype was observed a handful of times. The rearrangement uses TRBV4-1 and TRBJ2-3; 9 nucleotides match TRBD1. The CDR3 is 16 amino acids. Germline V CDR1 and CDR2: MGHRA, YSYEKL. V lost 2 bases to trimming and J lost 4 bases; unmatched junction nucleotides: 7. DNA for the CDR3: TGCGCCAGCAGCCAAATGGGACAGGGATTGGCAGATACGCAGTATTTT. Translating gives CASSQMGQGLADTQYF.

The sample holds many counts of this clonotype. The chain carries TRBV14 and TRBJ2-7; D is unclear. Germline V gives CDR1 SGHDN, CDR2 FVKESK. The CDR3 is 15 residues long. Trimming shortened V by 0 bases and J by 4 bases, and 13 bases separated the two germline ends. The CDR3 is CASSQDGHSLYEQYF. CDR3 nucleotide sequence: TGTGCCAGCAGCCAAGACGGGCACTCTCTTTACGAGCAGTACTTC.

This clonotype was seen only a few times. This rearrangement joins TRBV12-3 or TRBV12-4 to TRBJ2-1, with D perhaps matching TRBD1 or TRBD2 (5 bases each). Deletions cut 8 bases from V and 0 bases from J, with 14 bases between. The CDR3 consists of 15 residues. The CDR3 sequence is CASQEAGSSYNEQFF. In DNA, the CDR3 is TGTGCCAGCCAAGAAGCAGGGAGCTCCTACAATGAGCAGTTCTTC.

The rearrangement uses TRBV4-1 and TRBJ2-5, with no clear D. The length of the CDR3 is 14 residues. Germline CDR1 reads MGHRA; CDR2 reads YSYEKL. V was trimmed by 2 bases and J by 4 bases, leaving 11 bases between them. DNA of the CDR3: TGCGCCAGCAGCCAAAGAGGAGTTAGAGAGACCCAGTACTTC. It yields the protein CASSQRGVRETQYF.